This TCR beta chain was captured by sequencing in a study of identical twins. V lost 8 bases to trimming and J lost 2 bases, with 16 bases between them. The CDR3 is 15 amino acids. Findings and limits, study-wide: Insertions ran lower in abundant cord blood beta clonotypes, though not in memory repertoires. With beta out-of-frame sequences, excess sharing by twins was weaker. An excess of low generation probability was shown by twin-shared out-of-frame alpha sequences.

One entry per CDR3 protein results from TCRdb running MiXCR on the 5' RACE reads. The table records approximately 350,000 distinct CDR3 sequences, over 9% of them present only once. There are a few counts of this clonotype. The antigen remains undetermined. This sample also appeared in a second study, on yellow fever vaccine responses in identical twins.

Sequenced sample: CD8+ T cells sorted from blood. The chain couples TRBV12-3 or TRBV12-4 to TRBJ2-1; no reliable D call. The sequence derives from a young woman in good health. CDR3 residues: CASAGAGFAYNEQFF. The CDR3 bases are TGTGCCAGCGCCGGAGCTGGGTTTGCCTACAATGAGCAGTTCTTC.